This TCR beta chain came from a study of T cell clonotyping in hematopoietic cell transplantation. Study observations and caveats: Recipient TCR diversity dropped after transplant; expanded clonotypes rose from day 30 to 180. Broader posttransplant TCR repertoire diversity was predicted by graft donor and pretransplant recipient Inverse Simpson Index values. At the given depth, recipient repertoires were over 97% de novo clonotypes. Without cell sorting, CD4 versus CD8 contributions remain unresolved.

The protocol was immunoSEQ multiplex PCR, while the TCRdb copy is restricted to in-frame clones and leaves out a portion. Of 11,000 or so clones listed, less than 60% are singletons. Worth noting for this clone: Its specificity is not known.

V trimming: 4 bases; J trimming: 5 bases; junction bases outside the gene matches: 9. Germline CDR1 SGHRS, CDR2 YFSETQ. The CDR3 consists of 16 residues. The TCR sequence derives from a man in his forties or fifties in good health. Some clones in this sample may be carry-over from other donors' samples. The chain joins TRBV5-1 to TRBJ1-1; 12 bases align to TRBD1. Sample: peripheral blood mononuclear cells. The CDR3 nucleotides are TGCGCCAGCAGCATGGGGACAGGGGGCTGGGGTACTGAAGCTTTCTTT. Its translation: CASSMGTGGWGTEAFF.